The 21 T cell receptor beta chains reported below all come from one sample, sequenced in a study of molecular identifiers for immune sequencing clone quantification (dated by TCRdb to 2016 to 2018). The protocol used for the library was PCR. Sequencer: NextSeq 500. TCRdb applied fastp at Q25 and MiXCR to the public reads, then kept only in-frame beta chains. CDR3 protein sequences are deduplicated, and each keeps its most common genes and DNA. This sample comprises under 600,000 distinct CDR3 sequences, about 25% of them detected only once. Of the sample, approximately 0.8% falls within the top ten clones. The sequenced sample was naive CD8+ T cells from blood, with Jurkat cell RNA spiked in. This sample's cell subset or site label indicates: FACS-sorted CD8+CD4-CCR7+CD45RA+ naive T cells. The origin of the receptors is a human donor in good health. Some libraries in this study had Jurkat cell RNA spiked in.

The gene calls are TRBV7-6 and TRBJ1-1; TRBD1 aligns across 9 bases. This CDR3 has 16 amino acids. Germline CDR1 and CDR2: SGHVS and FNYEAQ. Germline trimming cut 3 bases from V and 5 bases from J; bases unmatched to any gene: 10. The chain's CDR3 is CASSFGQGTMETEAFF. The CDR3 DNA follows: TGTGCCAGCAGCTTCGGACAGGGGACTATGGAGACTGAAGCTTTCTTT. Looking up the rest from reference TRBV7-6 and TRBJ1-1 gives the full variable domain: GAGVSQSPRYKVTKRGQDVALRCDPISGHVSLYWYRQALGQGPEFLTYFNYEAQQDKSGLPNDRFSAERPEGSISTLTIQRTEQRDSAMYRCASSFGQGTMETEAFFGQGTRLTVV.

Turning to this clonotype: A much larger clone differs by one base, so this may be a read error. The chain recombines TRBV13 with TRBJ2-7; D gene ambiguous. Per the germline V gene, CDR1 is PRHDT and CDR2 is FYEKMQ (reference sequence). This CDR3 has 11 residues. V was clipped by 8 bases and J by 5 bases, with 10 bases between them. This CDR3 reads CASSSSHEQYF. The CDR3 DNA sequence: TGTGCCAGCTCCTCTTCGCACGAGCAGTACTTC.

The chain has TRBV4-1 and TRBJ2-7, with TRBD2 as a possible D gene (5 bases). The CDR3 is 15 residues long. Germline-derived CDR1 and CDR2 are MGHRA and YSYEKL. The V end lost 1 base, the J end lost 2 bases, and 12 bases lay between the germline ends. The CDR3 coding sequence is TGCGCCAGCAGCCAAGGTCCTCAGAGGGCCTACGAGCAGTACTTC. Translated, it gives CASSQGPQRAYEQYF.

The chain is built from TRBV7-9 and TRBJ1-6, with D maybe TRBD1 (6 bases). The CDR3 spans 19 residues. V was pared by 5 bases and J by 0 bases, with 20 bases between. Per germline, CDR1 SEHNR and CDR2 FQNEAQ (reference sequence). The DNA of the CDR3 is TGTGCCAGCAGCCCCGTCCCCCGGACAGTCCACTCCTATAATTCACCCCTCCACTTT. Translating gives CASSPVPRTVHSYNSPLHF. The full variable domain, in which reference TRBV7-9 and TRBJ1-6 provide the parts outside the CDR3, is DTGVSQNPRHKITKRGQNVTFRCDPISEHNRLYWYRQTLGQGPEFLTYFQNEAQLEKSRLLSDRFSAERPKGSFSTLEIQRTEQGDSAMYLCASSPVPRTVHSYNSPLHFGNGTRLTVT.

This clonotype was seen a handful of times. The chain employs TRBV7-9 and TRBJ2-5; D not certain. The germline V gene encodes CDR1 SEHNR and CDR2 FQNEAQ (reference sequence). The CDR3 extends over 13 amino acids. V was shortened by 10 bases and J by 3 bases, with 15 bases between the two germline ends. CDR3 in DNA: TGTGCCACCGACCCCCCCGATGAAGAGACCCAGTACTTC. Translated: CATDPPDEETQYF. Variable domain in full (rest from reference TRBV7-9 and TRBJ2-5): DTGVSQNPRHKITKRGQNVTFRCDPISEHNRLYWYRQTLGQGPEFLTYFQNEAQLEKSRLLSDRFSAERPKGSFSTLEIQRTEQGDSAMYLCATDPPDEETQYFGPGTRLLVL.

On this clonotype: The missing conserved phenylalanine or tryptophan at the end of this CDR3 makes a read error likely. The chain carries TRBV5-6 and TRBJ1-1; D gene unclear. The V end lost 0 bases, the J end lost 7 bases, and 7 bases lay between the germline ends. There are 12 residues in the CDR3. CDR1 is SGHDT and CDR2 is YYEEEE in the germline V gene. The CDR3 here is CASSLAGGEAFS. The CDR3 nucleotides are TGTGCCAGCAGCTTGGCCGGAGGTGAAGCTTTCTCT.

This clonotype was observed many times. V usage is TRBV6-5 and J usage is TRBJ2-3, with D possibly TRBD2 on 7 matching bases. Looked up from germline, CDR1 is MNHEY and CDR2 is SVGAGI. The CDR3 is 17 amino acids. The germline V and J ends were trimmed by 0 bases and 0 bases, with 13 bases remaining between them. The CDR3 loop is CASSYSLGGASTDTQYF. The CDR3 DNA follows: TGTGCCAGCAGTTACTCATTAGGGGGGGCTAGCACAGATACGCAGTATTTT.

This clonotype showed up just a few times. This chain uses TRBV19 with TRBJ2-2; 9 nucleotides agree with TRBD1. CDR3 length: 15 amino acids. Germline V gene data show CDR1 as LNHDA and CDR2 as SQIVND (reference sequence). V lost 7 bases to trimming and J lost 3 bases; unmatched junction nucleotides: 6. The CDR3 region has the DNA TGTGCCAGTACCGCGGGACAGGGTTACACCGGGGAGCTGTTTTTT. Its protein is CASTAGQGYTGELFF.

This clonotype came up a few times. V is TRBV5-4 and J is TRBJ2-3, with D uncertain. The CDR3 length is 13 residues. Germline CDR1 SGHNT, CDR2 YYREEE (reference sequence). V lost 0 bases and J 7 bases, leaving 9 bases between the germline ends. Here the CDR3 reads CASSLASANTQYF. Written as DNA, the CDR3 is TGTGCCAGCAGCTTGGCCTCTGCCAATACGCAGTATTTT.

This clonotype was recorded many times. This sequence joins TRBV5-1 and TRBJ2-3, with TRBD2 as a possible D gene (5 bases). This CDR3 spans 13 amino acids. CDR1 and CDR2 from the germline V gene are SGHRS and YFSETQ. The V and J ends lost 4 bases and 6 bases respectively, with 12 bases between them. The CDR3 bases are TGCGCCAGCAGCGAGGGCGGTAAGGATACGCAGTATTTT. It yields the protein CASSEGGKDTQYF. The whole variable domain, filled in from reference TRBV5-1 and TRBJ2-3, reads KAGVTQTPRYLIKTRGQQVTLSCSPISGHRSVSWYQQTPGQGLQFLFEYFSETQRNKGNFPGRFSGRQFSNSRSEMNVSTLELGDSALYLCASSEGGKDTQYFGPGTRLTVL.

This clonotype was seen only a few times. This chain joins TRBV6-2 or TRBV6-3 and TRBJ2-3, with TRBD2 matching over 7 bases. V was clipped by 6 bases and J by 2 bases; unmatched bases: 5. Germline assignment: CDR1 MNHEY and CDR2 SVGEGT. This CDR3 is built from 14 residues. The CDR3 DNA reads as TGTGCCAGCAGGTCAGCGGGAAACACAGATACGCAGTATTTT. Translation gives CASRSAGNTDTQYF.

This clonotype appeared a few times. The rearrangement uses TRBV5-1 and TRBJ2-1; 7 bases line up with TRBD1. Trimming at V came to 4 bases and at J to 5 bases, leaving 3 bases not matched to a gene. Germline CDR1 and CDR2: SGHRS and YFSETQ. The length of the CDR3 is 13 residues. This CDR3 is CASSVTGDNEQFF. The CDR3 DNA reads as TGCGCCAGCAGCGTTACAGGGGACAATGAGCAGTTCTTC.

Comment on this clonotype: Possible read error: a much larger clone is one base away. V gene TRBV18 combines with J gene TRBJ2-4, with a weak D call TRBD1 (6 bases). Germline loops: CDR1 KGHSH, CDR2 LQKENI. V lost 4 bases and J lost 1, with 11 bases in between. This CDR3 is built from 15 residues. In DNA, the CDR3 is TGTGCCAGCTCACAATCCAGGGGTGCCAAAAACATTCAGTACTTC. It encodes CASSQSRGAKNIQYF. Variable domain in full (rest from reference TRBV18 and TRBJ2-4): NAGVMQNPRHLVRRRGQEARLRCSPMKGHSHVYWYRQLPEEGLKFMVYLQKENIIDESGMPKERFSAEFPKEGPSILRIQQVVRGDSAAYFCASSQSRGAKNIQYFGAGTRLSVL.

With respect to this clonotype: Given a much more abundant clone one base away, this may be a read error. The chain couples TRBV5-6 to TRBJ2-7; D unclear. V was clipped by 0 bases and J by 6 bases, with 10 bases between them. CDR3 size: 13 residues. CDR1 and CDR2 (germline): SGHDT, YYEEEE. The CDR3 DNA reads as TGTGCCAGCAGCTTGGCCTGGGCCTCCGAGCAGTACTTC. It translates to CASSLAWASEQYF.

This clonotype came up many times. The V gene is TRBV2, the J gene TRBJ2-5; 7 bases align to TRBD2. Germline lookup yields CDR1 SNHLY and CDR2 FYNNEI. CDR3 size: 14 residues. Trimming took 7 bases from V and 0 from J; bases not matched to a gene: 5. CDR3 nucleotides: TGTGCCAGCAATCGGGGGGACTACCAAGAGACCCAGTACTTC. The encoded protein is CASNRGDYQETQYF.

This clonotype came up many times. The chain couples TRBV2 to TRBJ2-7, with 8 positions matching TRBD2. V gave up 4 bases and J gave up 1 base; unmatched junction bases: 9. Germline assignment: CDR1 SNHLY and CDR2 FYNNEI. The CDR3 has 16 amino acids. The chain's CDR3 is CASSGRAGVRSYEQYF. The DNA of the CDR3 is TGTGCCAGCAGTGGGCGAGCGGGAGTTCGGTCCTACGAGCAGTACTTC.

This clonotype was detected many times. The chain links TRBV28 to TRBJ2-1; 9 bases fit TRBD2. Germline loops: CDR1 MDHEN, CDR2 SYDVKM. The V gene end was trimmed by 4 bases and the J gene end by 12 bases; junction bases not matched to a gene: 10. This CDR3 region has 14 residues. The CDR3 protein is CASSYGLAGFGQFF. DNA of the CDR3: TGTGCCAGCAGTTACGGGCTAGCGGGGTTCGGGCAGTTCTTC.

This clonotype was seen many times. This chain uses TRBV29-1 with TRBJ1-1; the D is unclear. Germline values: CDR1 SQVTM, CDR2 ANQGSEA. V lost 3 bases and J lost 3, with 11 bases in between. The CDR3 has 13 residues. DNA of the CDR3: TGCAGCGTTGAGACTGGGCAGGACACTGAAGCTTTCTTT. It is translated as CSVETGQDTEAFF.

This clonotype was observed a few times. This may come from a read error, since a much larger clone is one base off. The chain has TRBV7-8 and TRBJ2-5; D call uncertain. The V gene's germline CDR1 is SGHVS and CDR2 FQNEAQ. The CDR3 sequence is 12 residues long. V lost 2 bases and J lost 5, with 6 bases in between. The chain's CDR3 is CASSLIAETQYF. CDR3 DNA: TGTGCCAGCAGCTTAATAGCTGAGACCCAGTACTTC.

V is TRBV12-3 or TRBV12-4 and J is TRBJ2-7; D remains unclear. This CDR3 spans 14 amino acids. The V end lost 3 bases, the J end lost 6 bases, and 15 bases lay between the germline ends. CDR3 nucleotide sequence: TGTGCCAGCAGTTTGTGTACACTCGACTGCGAGCAGTACTTC. Encoded protein: CASSLCTLDCEQYF.

This chain uses TRBV7-9 with TRBJ1-4; no definite D call. V lost 5 bases and J lost 7, with 17 bases in between. Germline values: CDR1 SEHNR, CDR2 FQNEAQ (reference sequence). This CDR3 has 15 residues. CDR3 residues: CASSVGSTPSEKLFF. Here the CDR3 DNA reads TGTGCCAGCAGCGTCGGATCGACCCCGTCTGAAAAACTGTTTTTT.